The clone carrying this T cell receptor beta chain has a count of ten or more. This entry belongs to a study of Graves' ophthalmopathy and Graves' hyperthyroidism. Trimming cost V 2 bases and J 3 bases, with 5 bases left between them. Germline V gives CDR1 SQVTM, CDR2 ANQGSEA. The CDR3 runs 11 residues. Among the hyperthyroidism patients, all were newly diagnosed, aged 18 to 65, with under 2 months' duration. Uncontrolled infections, other autoimmune diseases, pregnancy or lactation barred patients from enrollment. Amplification from RNA transcripts yielded the TCR beta CDR3 regions. First-round RT-PCR used HTBI primers; second-round multiplex PCR followed. TCRdb re-derived calls from the multiplex PCR reads in MiXCR, one entry per CDR3 protein. The repertoire holds over a million distinct CDR3 sequences, with about two fifths as singletons.

Input material: peripheral blood or thyroid tissue (not recorded which). The source is an adult man with Graves' hyperthyroidism. The chain recombines TRBV29-1 with TRBJ2-7; D gene unclear. DNA for the CDR3: TGCAGCGTTGAAAAGCGCTACGAGCAGTACTTC. Protein: CSVEKRYEQYF.